The 28 T cell receptor beta chains given below trace back to one sample, sequenced in a study of PD-L1 blockade in urothelial cancer. Sample time point: peripheral blood 6 weeks after treatment start. Sequenced by immunoSEQ multiplex PCR; TCRdb stores in-frame clones only, minus some. The profile shows around 40,000 clones, 82% of them singletons. This specimen consisted of PBMCs, obtained around atezolizumab (anti-PD-L1) treatment. Receptor source: a man in his fifties or sixties with urothelial cancer.

This chain links TRBV10-3 with TRBJ1-1, with 10 positions matching TRBD1. In germline, CDR1 is ENHRY, CDR2 SYGVKD. Unmatched junction bases numbered 4, after V lost 10 bases and J lost 5 bases. The CDR3 extends over 12 amino acids. Written as DNA, the CDR3 is TGTGCCACCCGGACAGGGGGTACTGAAGCTTTCTTT. It is translated as CATRTGGTEAFF.

This sequence joins TRBV28 and TRBJ2-1; D ambiguous. Per germline, CDR1 MDHEN and CDR2 SYDVKM. The V end was cut by 2 bases, the J end by 3 bases, with 8 bases between. There are 14 residues in the CDR3. In DNA, the CDR3 is TGTGCCAGCAGTTTACCAGTGTACTACAATGAGCAGTTCTTC. Amino acid sequence: CASSLPVYYNEQFF.

This clone was counted once. The chain carries TRBV28 and TRBJ1-1, with D possibly matching TRBD1 (6 bases). The CDR3 has 13 residues. V lost 7 bases and J 7 bases, leaving 16 bases between the germline ends. CDR1 and CDR2 from the germline V gene are MDHEN and SYDVKM. This chain's CDR3 is CASIGRGRFEAFF. The CDR3 nucleotides read TGTGCCAGCATAGGCAGGGGACGGTTTGAAGCTTTCTTT. Complete variable domain (other parts from reference TRBV28 and TRBJ1-1): DVKVTQSSRYLVKRTGEKVFLECVQDMDHENMFWYRQDPGLGLRLIYFSYDVKMKEKGDIPEGYSVSREKKERFSLILESASTNQTSMYLCASIGRGRFEAFFGQGTRLTVV.

The rearrangement links TRBV30 to TRBJ1-2; 8 bases line up with TRBD1. Per the germline V gene, CDR1 is GTSNPN and CDR2 is SVGIG (reference sequence). This CDR3 spans 12 amino acids. Germline trimming cut 5 bases from V and 13 bases from J; bases unmatched to any gene: 12. The CDR3 loop reads CAWLSGDRLGTF. DNA for the CDR3: TGTGCCTGGTTAAGCGGGGACAGGTTGGGCACCTTC.

The chain joins TRBV19 to TRBJ2-3; D perhaps matches TRBD1 (6 bases). The V gene's germline CDR1 is LNHDA and CDR2 SQIVND (reference sequence). CDR3 length: 16 amino acids. The V and J ends lost 2 bases and 2 bases respectively, with 14 bases between them. The CDR3 spells CASSIQGRGATDTQYF. The CDR3 coding sequence is TGTGCCAGTAGTATACAGGGGAGAGGGGCCACAGATACGCAGTATTTT.

This clone has only a few counts. The genes are TRBV9 and TRBJ2-7; D is unresolved. Trimming took 0 bases from V and 3 from J, leaving 7 bases between them. This CDR3 spans 13 amino acids. Germline values: CDR1 SGDLS, CDR2 YYNGEE. CDR3 protein: CASSVGSFYEQYF. CDR3 nucleotide sequence: TGTGCCAGCAGCGTAGGTAGTTTCTACGAGCAGTACTTC. Using reference TRBV9 and TRBJ2-7 for the parts outside the CDR3, the full variable domain is DSGVTQTPKHLITATGQRVTLRCSPRSGDLSVYWYQQSLDQGLQFLIQYYNGEERAKGNILERFSAQQFPDLHSELNLSSLELGDSALYFCASSVGSFYEQYFGPGTRLTVT.

The rearrangement joins TRBV30 to TRBJ2-3; D is perhaps TRBD2 (5 bases). The germline V gene encodes CDR1 GTSNPN and CDR2 SVGIG (reference sequence). The germline V and J ends were trimmed by 6 bases and 1 base, with 14 bases remaining between them. CDR3 size: 14 residues. The CDR3 reads CACFGHSGTDTQYF. The CDR3, as DNA: TGTGCCTGCTTCGGGCATAGCGGCACAGATACGCAGTATTTT.

The V call is TRBV29-1, the J call TRBJ2-3, with D unclear. V was clipped by 3 bases and J by 3 bases, with 10 bases between them. This CDR3 is 13 amino acids long. Germline V gene sequence: CDR1 SQVTM, CDR2 ANQGSEA. The CDR3 sequence: CSVELARTDTQYF. CDR3 DNA: TGCAGCGTTGAGCTGGCTAGAACAGATACGCAGTATTTT.

V gene TRBV5-4 combines with J gene TRBJ2-1; 8 bases match TRBD2. With V trimmed by 4 bases and J by 9 bases, 9 bases remained unmatched. The CDR3 contains 14 residues. Germline V gene lookup returns CDR1 SGHNT and CDR2 YYREEE (reference sequence). The CDR3 DNA sequence: TGTGCCAGCAGCCGGGGGACTAGTGATGGTGAGCAGTTCTTC. This gives the protein CASSRGTSDGEQFF.

This clone has a single count. The genes are TRBV19 and TRBJ2-7; D is ambiguous. The V end was cut by 4 bases, the J end by 4 bases, with 5 bases between. Germline CDR1 reads LNHDA; CDR2 reads SQIVND (reference sequence). The CDR3 loop spans 11 amino acids. The CDR3 region has the DNA TGTGCCAGTAGTAACCAGTACGAGCAGTACTTC. As protein: CASSNQYEQYF. Drawing the rest from reference TRBV19 and TRBJ2-7, the complete variable domain is DGGITQSPKYLFRKEGQNVTLSCEQNLNHDAMYWYRQDPGQGLRLIYYSQIVNDFQKGDIAEGYSVSREKKESFPLTVTSAQKNPTAFYLCASSNQYEQYFGPGTRLTVT.

The J gene is TRBJ2-7, the V gene TRBV7-2; 10 nucleotides align to TRBD2. Germline V gives CDR1 SGHTA, CDR2 FQGNSA. V shed 4 bases and J 2 bases; nucleotides not matched to a gene: 8. There are 16 residues in the CDR3. The CDR3 bases are TGTGCCAGCAGCTCCTCTAGCGGGAGACTCCCCTACGAGCAGTACTTC. Translating it yields CASSSSSGRLPYEQYF.

The J gene is TRBJ1-1, the V gene TRBV5-4, with no clear D. The CDR3 runs 12 residues. V was cut by 2 bases and J by 5 bases, with 7 bases left in between. Per the germline V gene, CDR1 is SGHNT and CDR2 is YYREEE (reference sequence). The DNA of the CDR3 is TGTGCCAGCAGCTTAGACGGGACTGAAGCTTTCTTT. It yields the protein CASSLDGTEAFF.

The chain joins TRBV11-3 to TRBJ2-1; 10 bases are a match to TRBD1. The V and J ends lost 8 bases and 4 bases, in that order; junction bases with no gene match: 5. CDR3 length: 14 amino acids. CDR1 and CDR2 from the germline V gene are SGHNT and YENEEA. The CDR3 loop is CASGQGGEYNEQFF. In nucleotides, the CDR3 is TGTGCCAGCGGACAGGGGGGGGAGTACAATGAGCAGTTCTTC.

CDR3 in DNA: TGTGCCATCTCCCCAGAAACAGCCACAGATACGCAGTATTTT. It is translated as CAISPETATDTQYF. The chain carries TRBV10-3 and TRBJ2-3; no firm D call. The CDR3 contains 14 residues. Looked up from germline, CDR1 is ENHRY and CDR2 is SYGVKD. V was clipped by 8 bases and J by 2 bases, with 14 bases between them.

The chain is built from TRBV5-4 and TRBJ2-5; 9 nucleotides align to TRBD2. Germline-derived CDR1 and CDR2 are SGHNT and YYREEE (reference sequence). This CDR3 is built from 15 residues. V lost 0 bases and J lost 2; bases outside the gene matches: 2. The chain's CDR3 is CASSLGGLAQETQYF. In DNA form, the CDR3 reads TGTGCCAGCAGCTTGGGGGGACTAGCTCAAGAGACCCAGTACTTC. The full variable domain, in which reference TRBV5-4 and TRBJ2-5 provide the parts outside the CDR3, is ETGVTQSPTHLIKTRGQQVTLRCSSQSGHNTVSWYQQALGQGPQFIFQYYREEENGRGNFPPRFSGLQFPNYSSELNVNALELDDSALYLCASSLGGLAQETQYFGPGTRLLVL.

The V call is TRBV28, the J call TRBJ1-2; the D is unclear. CDR3 length: 12 amino acids. Germline V gene data show CDR1 as MDHEN and CDR2 as SYDVKM. Trimming shortened V by 8 bases and J by 10 bases, and 17 bases separated the two germline ends. The CDR3 DNA reads as TGTGCCAGCCTGTCATGGACTGCTGACTACACCTTC. Its translation is CASLSWTADYTF.

This clone has only a few counts. The rearrangement joins TRBV9 to TRBJ1-2; a possible D gene is TRBD1 (6 bases). Germline-derived CDR1 and CDR2 are SGDLS and YYNGEE. The V end lost 2 bases, the J end lost 6 bases, and 14 bases lay between the germline ends. This CDR3 spans 14 amino acids. DNA of the CDR3: TGTGCCAGCAGCGTCTGGGACATGAGAGATGGCTACACCTTC. This sequence encodes CASSVWDMRDGYTF.

The chain links TRBV28 to TRBJ2-3; the match to TRBD1 covers 7 bases. The CDR3 consists of 14 residues. The trim removed 7 bases at V and 2 bases at J, leaving 6 bases unmatched. Per germline, CDR1 MDHEN and CDR2 SYDVKM. The CDR3 loop reads CASNPTGNTDTQYF. The CDR3 bases are TGTGCCAGCAACCCGACAGGGAACACAGATACGCAGTATTTT. The entire variable domain, with the rest obtained from reference TRBV28 and TRBJ2-3, is as follows: DVKVTQSSRYLVKRTGEKVFLECVQDMDHENMFWYRQDPGLGLRLIYFSYDVKMKEKGDIPEGYSVSREKKERFSLILESASTNQTSMYLCASNPTGNTDTQYFGPGTRLTVL.

The chain joins TRBV11-2 to TRBJ1-3; D is perhaps TRBD1 (5 bases). The CDR3 is made up of 15 amino acids. The V and J ends lost 7 bases and 3 bases respectively, with 16 bases between them. Germline V gives CDR1 SGHAT, CDR2 FQNNGV. DNA of the CDR3: TGTGCCAGCACCAAAGAATCGGGGGTTGGAAACACCATATATTTT. Protein: CASTKESGVGNTIYF.

The chain has TRBV5-5 and TRBJ2-3; 9 bases are a match to TRBD1. CDR1 and CDR2 (germline): SGHKS, YYEKEE (reference sequence). This CDR3 is built from 17 residues. V dropped 4 bases and J dropped 2; count of bases not matched to a gene: 11. DNA of the CDR3: TGTGCCAGCAGCCTCTTGGGACAGGGACGAAACACAGATACGCAGTATTTT. Translation gives CASSLLGQGRNTDTQYF.

This rearrangement joins TRBV5-6 to TRBJ1-5; D is undetermined. The germline gives CDR1 SGHDT, CDR2 YYEEEE. The CDR3 is 16 amino acids. The V gene lost 4 bases and the J gene lost 5 bases, with 19 bases spanning the gap. CDR3 amino acids: CASSASRAGFDQPQHF. The CDR3 nucleotides read TGTGCCAGCAGCGCCTCGCGCGCGGGGTTCGATCAGCCCCAGCATTTT.

The chain employs TRBV10-3 and TRBJ1-2, with D perhaps matching TRBD1 (6 bases). The CDR3 consists of 15 residues. Germline V gene sequence: CDR1 ENHRY, CDR2 SYGVKD. Trimming took off 9 bases at V and 1 base at J, with 18 bases between the two ends. The CDR3 sequence is CAIHSTGMGNYGYTF. The CDR3 nucleotides are TGTGCCATTCATTCGACAGGAATGGGTAACTATGGCTACACCTTC.

This sequence joins TRBV7-6 and TRBJ1-1, with unresolved D. The CDR3 is 12 residues long. V was trimmed by 5 bases and J by 4 bases, leaving 8 bases between them. In germline, CDR1 is SGHVS, CDR2 FNYEAQ. DNA of the CDR3: TGTGCCAGCAGCCCTAGCCTCACTGAAGCTTTCTTT. Translated, it gives CASSPSLTEAFF.

The chain has TRBV29-1 and TRBJ2-7; 11 bases are shared with TRBD1. This CDR3 has 15 residues. The V segment lost 0 bases and the J segment 5 bases; nucleotides outside the gene matches: 6. CDR1 SQVTM and CDR2 ANQGSEA come from the germline V gene. For the CDR3, the DNA is TGCAGCGTTGAAGATTACAGGACAGGGGGCAACGAGCAGTACTTC. This gives the protein CSVEDYRTGGNEQYF.

The V and J genes are TRBV7-8 and TRBJ2-6; D might be TRBD1 (5 bases). V was clipped by 1 base and J by 2 bases, with 6 bases between them. Germline CDR1 reads SGHVS; CDR2 reads FQNEAQ. The CDR3 consists of 15 residues. The CDR3 DNA is TGTGCCAGCAGCTTAGAAGGGGCTGGGGCCAACGTCCTGACTTTC. Translated: CASSLEGAGANVLTF. Based on the CDR3 plus reference TRBV7-8 and TRBJ2-6, the full variable domain is GAGVSQSPRYKVAKRGQDVALRCDPISGHVSLFWYQQALGQGPEFLTYFQNEAQLDKSGLPSDRFFAERPEGSVSTLKIQRTQQEDSAVYLCASSLEGAGANVLTFGAGSRLTVL.

This chain joins TRBV6-1 and TRBJ1-6, with a weak D call TRBD1 (5 bases). CDR1 is MNHNS and CDR2 is SASEGT in the germline V gene. CDR3 length: 15 amino acids. V was shortened by 2 bases and J by 7 bases, with 12 bases between the two germline ends. The DNA of the CDR3 is TGTGCCAGCAGTGAAACACCGGGACTAAATTCACCCCTCCACTTT. Amino acids: CASSETPGLNSPLHF.

The chain carries TRBV11-2 and TRBJ2-2, with D possibly matching TRBD2 (5 bases). Germline loops: CDR1 SGHAT, CDR2 FQNNGV. This CDR3 has 13 amino acids. Trimming stripped 1 base from V and 5 bases from J, with 5 bases between. CDR3: CASSLGGTGELFF. The CDR3 region has the DNA TGTGCCAGCAGCTTAGGAGGGACCGGGGAGCTGTTTTTT.

This chain uses TRBV4-2 with TRBJ1-2; 8 positions agree with TRBD1. Germline CDR1 and CDR2: LGHNA and YNFKEQ. Unmatched junction bases numbered 5, after V lost 0 bases and J lost 2 bases. The CDR3 length is 16 residues. The DNA of the CDR3 is TGTGCCAGCAGCCAAGATCCGGGACAGGTAAACTATGGCTACACCTTC. Protein product: CASSQDPGQVNYGYTF.